This T cell receptor (beta chain) was sequenced in a study of vaccination effects on CD4 cells after COVID-19. A remark on this clone: The antigen is undetermined.

Under the ViraFEST assay, PBMC were stimulated with viral peptide pools so that antigen-specific CD4+ T cells expanded. Sequencing was performed afterwards. The authors isolated CD4+ T cells after less than eleven days of culture. Confirmation by PCR established that the person had SARS-CoV-2 infection between March and December 2020. Method: immunoSEQ multiplex PCR; TCRdb's copy keeps in-frame clones and lacks some. In the table there are some 38,000 clones, roughly 69% of which are singletons. This clonotype was obtained from a human donor who had a prior SARS-CoV-2 infection. This specimen was CD4+ T cells from PBMCs cultured with HCoV-NL63 spike peptides, taken before COVID-19 vaccination.

CDR3 DNA sequence: TGTGCCAGCAGCCCACGGACAGGTATCAACACTGAAGCTTTCTTT. It is translated as CASSPRTGINTEAFF. The rearrangement links TRBV11-2 to TRBJ1-1; 7 bases match TRBD1. CDR1 is SGHAT and CDR2 is FQNNGV in the germline V gene. Trimming removed 5 bases from V and 2 bases from J; junction bases left unmatched: 8. The CDR3 runs 15 residues.